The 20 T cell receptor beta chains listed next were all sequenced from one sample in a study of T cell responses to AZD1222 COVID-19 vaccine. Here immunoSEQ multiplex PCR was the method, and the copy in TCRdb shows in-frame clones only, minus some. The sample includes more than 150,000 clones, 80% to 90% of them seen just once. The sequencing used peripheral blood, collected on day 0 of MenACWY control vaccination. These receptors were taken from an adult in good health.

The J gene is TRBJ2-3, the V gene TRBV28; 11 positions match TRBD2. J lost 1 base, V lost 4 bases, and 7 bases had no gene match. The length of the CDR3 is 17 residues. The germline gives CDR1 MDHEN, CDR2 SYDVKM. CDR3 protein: CASSSIIAGGGTDTQYF. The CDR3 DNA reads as TGTGCCAGCAGTTCTATCATAGCGGGAGGGGGCACAGATACGCAGTATTTT.

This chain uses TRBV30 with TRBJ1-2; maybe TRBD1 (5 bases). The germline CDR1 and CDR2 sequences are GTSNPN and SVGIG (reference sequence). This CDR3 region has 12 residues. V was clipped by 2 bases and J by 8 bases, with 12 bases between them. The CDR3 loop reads CAWSQSGGGYTF. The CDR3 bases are TGTGCCTGGAGTCAGTCTGGGGGAGGCTACACCTTC.

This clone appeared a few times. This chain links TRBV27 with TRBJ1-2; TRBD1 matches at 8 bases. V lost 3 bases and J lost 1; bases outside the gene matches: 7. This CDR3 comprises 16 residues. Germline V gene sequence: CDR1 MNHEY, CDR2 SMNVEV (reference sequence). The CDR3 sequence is CASSLDRDRGNYGYTF. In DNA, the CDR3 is TGTGCCAGCAGTTTGGACAGGGACCGGGGTAACTATGGCTACACCTTC.

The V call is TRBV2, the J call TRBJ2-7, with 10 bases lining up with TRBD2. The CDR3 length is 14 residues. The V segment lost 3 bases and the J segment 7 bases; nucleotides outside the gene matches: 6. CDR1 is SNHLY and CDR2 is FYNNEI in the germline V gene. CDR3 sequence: CASSDVASGGEQYF. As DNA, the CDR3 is TGTGCCAGCAGTGATGTGGCTAGCGGGGGTGAGCAGTACTTC.

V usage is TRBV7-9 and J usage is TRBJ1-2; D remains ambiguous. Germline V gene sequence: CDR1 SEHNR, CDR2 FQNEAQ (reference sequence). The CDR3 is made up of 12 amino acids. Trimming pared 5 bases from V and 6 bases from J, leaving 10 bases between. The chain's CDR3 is CASSEQRDGYTF. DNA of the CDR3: TGTGCCAGCAGCGAACAGCGGGATGGCTACACCTTC.

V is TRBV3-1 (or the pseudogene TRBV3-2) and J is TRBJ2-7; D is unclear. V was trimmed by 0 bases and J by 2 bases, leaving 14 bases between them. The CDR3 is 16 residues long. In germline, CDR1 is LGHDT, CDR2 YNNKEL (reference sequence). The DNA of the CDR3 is TGTGCCAGCAGCCAAGAACCTTCGTGGCCAACCTACGAGCAGTACTTC. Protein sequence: CASSQEPSWPTYEQYF.

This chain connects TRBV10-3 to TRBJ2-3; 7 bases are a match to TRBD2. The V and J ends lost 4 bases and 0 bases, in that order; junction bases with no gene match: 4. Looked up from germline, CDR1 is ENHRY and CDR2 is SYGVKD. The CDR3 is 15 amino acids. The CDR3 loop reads CAISAGGPSTDTQYF. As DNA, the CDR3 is TGTGCCATCAGTGCGGGGGGACCCAGCACAGATACGCAGTATTTT.

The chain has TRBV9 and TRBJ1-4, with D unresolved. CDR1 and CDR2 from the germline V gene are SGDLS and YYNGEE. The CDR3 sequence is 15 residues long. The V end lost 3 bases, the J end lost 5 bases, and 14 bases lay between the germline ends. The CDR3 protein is CASSEGWRKNEKLFF. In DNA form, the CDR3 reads TGTGCCAGCAGCGAAGGCTGGAGGAAAAATGAAAAACTGTTTTTT.

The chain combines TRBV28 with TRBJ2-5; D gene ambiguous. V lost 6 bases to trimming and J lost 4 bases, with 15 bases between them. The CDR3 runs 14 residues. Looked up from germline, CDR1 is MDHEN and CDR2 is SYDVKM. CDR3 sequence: CASSHREGLETQYF. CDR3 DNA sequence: TGTGCCAGCAGCCACCGAGAAGGGCTAGAGACCCAGTACTTC.

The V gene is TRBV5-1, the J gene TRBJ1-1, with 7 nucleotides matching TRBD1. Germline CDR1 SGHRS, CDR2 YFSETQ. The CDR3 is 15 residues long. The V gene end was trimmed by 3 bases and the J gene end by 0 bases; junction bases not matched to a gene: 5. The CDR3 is CASSSGTAMNTEAFF. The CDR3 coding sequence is TGCGCCAGCAGCTCAGGGACAGCAATGAACACTGAAGCTTTCTTT.

CDR3 protein: CASNTGPHNEQFF. The CDR3 bases are TGCGCCAGTAACACCGGGCCCCACAATGAGCAGTTCTTC. V usage is TRBV10-2 and J usage is TRBJ2-1; D is unresolved. Germline-derived CDR1 and CDR2 are WSHSY and SAAADI. Trimming cost V 9 bases and J 5 bases, with 14 bases left between them. The CDR3 has 13 residues.

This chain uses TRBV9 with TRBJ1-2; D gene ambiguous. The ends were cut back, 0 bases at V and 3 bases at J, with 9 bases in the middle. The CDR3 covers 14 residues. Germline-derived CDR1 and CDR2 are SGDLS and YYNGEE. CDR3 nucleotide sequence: TGTGCCAGCAGCGTAGCTCTCGGGGACTATGGCTACACCTTC. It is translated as CASSVALGDYGYTF.

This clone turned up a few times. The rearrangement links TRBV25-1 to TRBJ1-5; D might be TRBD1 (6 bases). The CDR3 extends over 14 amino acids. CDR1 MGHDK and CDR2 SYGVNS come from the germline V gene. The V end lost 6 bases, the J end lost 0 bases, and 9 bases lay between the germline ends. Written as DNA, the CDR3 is TGTGCCAGCAGCCGGACAGATAGCAATCAGCCCCAGCATTTT. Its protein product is CASSRTDSNQPQHF.

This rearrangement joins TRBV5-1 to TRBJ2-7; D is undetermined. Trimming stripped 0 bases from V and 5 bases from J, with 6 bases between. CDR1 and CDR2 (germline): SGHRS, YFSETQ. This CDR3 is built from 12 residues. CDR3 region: CASSLETHEQYF. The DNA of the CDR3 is TGCGCCAGCAGCTTGGAAACTCACGAGCAGTACTTC.

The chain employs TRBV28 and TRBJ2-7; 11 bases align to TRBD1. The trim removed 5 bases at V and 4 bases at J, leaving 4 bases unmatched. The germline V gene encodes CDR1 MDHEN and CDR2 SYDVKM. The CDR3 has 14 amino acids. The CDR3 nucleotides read TGTGCCAGCAGTACGGGACAGGGGGGATACGAGCAGTACTTC. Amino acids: CASSTGQGGYEQYF.

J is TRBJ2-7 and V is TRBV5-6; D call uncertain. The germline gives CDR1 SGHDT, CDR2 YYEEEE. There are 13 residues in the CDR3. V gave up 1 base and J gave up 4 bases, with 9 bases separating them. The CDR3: CASSLWVGYEQYF. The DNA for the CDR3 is TGTGCCAGCAGCTTGTGGGTCGGGTACGAGCAGTACTTC.

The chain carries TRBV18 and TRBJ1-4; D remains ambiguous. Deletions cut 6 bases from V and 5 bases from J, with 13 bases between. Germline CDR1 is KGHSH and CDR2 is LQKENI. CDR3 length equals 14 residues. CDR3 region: CASSNGVLNEKLFF. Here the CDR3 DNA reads TGTGCCAGCTCTAACGGGGTACTGAATGAAAAACTGTTTTTT.

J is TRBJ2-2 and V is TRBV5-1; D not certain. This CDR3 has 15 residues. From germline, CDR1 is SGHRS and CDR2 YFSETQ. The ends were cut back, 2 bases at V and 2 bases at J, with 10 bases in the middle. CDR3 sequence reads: CASSLAADNTGELFF. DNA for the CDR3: TGCGCCAGCAGCTTAGCCGCAGACAACACCGGGGAGCTGTTTTTT. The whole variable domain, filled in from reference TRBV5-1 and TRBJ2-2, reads KAGVTQTPRYLIKTRGQQVTLSCSPISGHRSVSWYQQTPGQGLQFLFEYFSETQRNKGNFPGRFSGRQFSNSRSEMNVSTLELGDSALYLCASSLAADNTGELFFGEGSRLTVL.

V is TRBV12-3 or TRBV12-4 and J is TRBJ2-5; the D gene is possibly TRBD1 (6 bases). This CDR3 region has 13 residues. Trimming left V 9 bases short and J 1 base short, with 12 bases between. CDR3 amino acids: CARPGAFQETQYF. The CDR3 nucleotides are TGTGCCAGGCCAGGGGCCTTCCAAGAGACCCAGTACTTC.

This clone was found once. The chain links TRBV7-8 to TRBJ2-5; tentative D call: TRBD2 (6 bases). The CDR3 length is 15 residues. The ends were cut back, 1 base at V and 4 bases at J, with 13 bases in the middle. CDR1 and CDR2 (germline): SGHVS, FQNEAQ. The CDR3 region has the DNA TGTGCCAGCAGCTTAGGTACGGGGGTGGCAGAGACCCAGTACTTC. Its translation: CASSLGTGVAETQYF.